The clone carrying this T cell receptor beta chain showed up many times. TCRdb independently ran MiXCR on the reads; one entry per CDR3 protein. The sample includes under 250,000 distinct CDR3 sequences, less than 35% of them seen just once. This entry comes from a study of kidney transplant recipient with SARS-CoV-2 infection. Trimming took 5 bases from V and 3 from J, leaving 14 bases between them. Germline V gene sequence: CDR1 SGHAT, CDR2 FQNNGV. The CDR3 extends over 14 amino acids. The sequenced sample was a blood sample, obtained at baseline and between days 110 and 120 from a kidney transplant recipient. The clonotype comes from a male patient in his thirties who had COVID-19 and was a kidney transplant recipient. Certain T cells may be donor cells from the graft. The rearrangement uses TRBV11-2 and TRBJ2-7; possibly TRBD1 or TRBD2 for D (5 bases each). This CDR3 is CASSTRDGLYEQYF. CDR3 nucleotides: TGTGCCAGCAGCACCCGGGACGGGCTCTACGAGCAGTACTTC.